The rows below give T cell receptor beta chains drawn from one sample of a study of cytomegalovirus exposure and HLA in healthy donors. Profiled with immunoSEQ multiplex PCR; TCRdb holds only in-frame clones, not every one. Here the sample table reports roughly 150,000 clones. The sample taken for sequencing was PBMCs. The source is a woman between 45 and 60 years old in good health and CMV-seronegative. Both conserved end residues are part of each CDR3. Fields, in order: D gene, J gene, V gene, CDR3 protein, CDR3 DNA. D genes are given only for firm matches.

d_call: -; j_call: TRBJ1-2; v_call: TRBV5-1; cdr3_aa: CASSWGTVGYGYTF; cdr3_nt: TGCGCCAGCAGCTGGGGGACTGTGGGGTATGGCTACACCTTC
d_call: TRBD1; j_call: TRBJ1-4; v_call: TRBV7-9; cdr3_aa: CASRGLGQVNEKLFF; cdr3_nt: TGTGCCAGCAGGGGTCTCGGACAGGTTAATGAAAAACTGTTTTTT
d_call: TRBD1; j_call: TRBJ2-1; v_call: TRBV7-9; cdr3_aa: CASSSWGQATYNEQFF; cdr3_nt: TGTGCCAGCAGCTCCTGGGGACAGGCAACCTACAATGAGCAGTTCTTC
d_call: TRBD1; j_call: TRBJ2-2; v_call: TRBV14; cdr3_aa: CASSRRRDSFSNTGELFF; cdr3_nt: TGTGCCAGCAGCCGACGCCGGGACAGCTTTTCGAACACCGGGGAGCTGTTTTTT
d_call: TRBD1; j_call: TRBJ1-5; v_call: TRBV9; cdr3_aa: CASSVTGVNQPQHF; cdr3_nt: TGTGCCAGCAGCGTCACAGGGGTCAATCAGCCCCAGCATTTT
d_call: -; j_call: TRBJ2-1; v_call: TRBV6-5; cdr3_aa: CASSYPGNEQFF; cdr3_nt: TGTGCCAGCAGTTACCCCGGGAATGAGCAGTTCTTC
d_call: -; j_call: TRBJ1-1; v_call: TRBV20-1; cdr3_aa: CSGEQGTEAFF; cdr3_nt: TGCAGCGGAGAACAGGGCACTGAAGCTTTCTTT
d_call: TRBD1; j_call: TRBJ2-2; v_call: TRBV5-1; cdr3_aa: CASSLQGAPTGELFF; cdr3_nt: TGCGCCAGCAGCTTACAGGGGGCCCCGACCGGGGAGCTGTTTTTT
d_call: TRBD1; j_call: TRBJ1-5; v_call: TRBV19; cdr3_aa: CASSPTRDRGYSNQPQHF; cdr3_nt: TGTGCCAGTAGTCCTACGAGGGACAGGGGTTATAGCAATCAGCCCCAGCATTTT
d_call: -; j_call: TRBJ1-5; v_call: TRBV7-8; cdr3_aa: CASSPPVGQTRNQPQHF; cdr3_nt: TGTGCCAGCAGCCCCCCCGTTGGACAGACCCGCAATCAGCCCCAGCATTTT
d_call: -; j_call: TRBJ1-5; v_call: TRBV30; cdr3_aa: CAWSRTQVQPQHF; cdr3_nt: TGTGCCTGGAGTCGGACACAGGTTCAGCCCCAGCATTTT
d_call: -; j_call: TRBJ2-7; v_call: TRBV6-5; cdr3_aa: CASTSFTAGQQYF; cdr3_nt: TGTGCCAGCACCTCCTTCACAGCGGGTCAGCAGTACTTC
d_call: TRBD1; j_call: TRBJ1-4; v_call: TRBV27; cdr3_aa: CASRSTGSNEKLFF; cdr3_nt: TGTGCCAGCAGGTCGACAGGGTCTAATGAAAAACTGTTTTTT
d_call: -; j_call: TRBJ1-2; v_call: TRBV10-3; cdr3_aa: CAISESGVSYGYTF; cdr3_nt: TGTGCCATCAGTGAGTCAGGGGTGTCCTATGGCTACACCTTC
d_call: TRBD2; j_call: TRBJ2-1; v_call: TRBV11-3; cdr3_aa: CASSLLAGEQFF; cdr3_nt: TGTGCCAGCAGCTTACTAGCGGGCGAGCAGTTCTTC
d_call: TRBD1; j_call: TRBJ2-5; v_call: TRBV19; cdr3_aa: CASGAGGIETQYF; cdr3_nt: TGTGCCAGTGGTGCAGGGGGAATAGAGACCCAGTACTTC
d_call: TRBD1; j_call: TRBJ2-7; v_call: TRBV6-5; cdr3_aa: CASSFLDRTYEQYF; cdr3_nt: TGTGCCAGCAGTTTCCTGGACAGGACCTACGAGCAGTACTTC
d_call: TRBD1; j_call: TRBJ2-3; v_call: TRBV6-5; cdr3_aa: CASCPDRGETDTQYF; cdr3_nt: TGTGCCAGCTGCCCCGACAGGGGCGAGACAGATACGCAGTATTTT
d_call: -; j_call: TRBJ2-2; v_call: TRBV6-5; cdr3_aa: CASLDRPGTAGELFF; cdr3_nt: TGTGCCAGCCTTGACAGGCCCGGGACGGCCGGGGAGCTGTTTTTT